The 28 T cell receptor beta chains presented below share a single source sample, sequenced in a study of beta chain features in type 1 diabetes. The whole isolated RNA underwent reverse transcription, so sequencing captured expressed TCRB transcripts. The method was immunoSEQ multiplex PCR; TCRdb's version includes in-frame clones alone and lacks a portion of them. The data contain 240,000 or so clones, just over 20% of them singletons. Study results and limitations: Moderately but significantly shorter TCRB CDR3s were found in Type 1 diabetes patients in all four CD4+ subsets.

For these receptors, no antigen is known. The sample comprised naive CD4+ T cells from blood. These receptors came from a middle-aged woman with type 1 diabetes.

This chain uses TRBV28 with TRBJ2-7; 12 positions agree with TRBD2. Looked up from germline, CDR1 is MDHEN and CDR2 is SYDVKM. The CDR3 length is 15 residues. The CDR3 sequence is CASAPGLAGFLTLRV. The CDR3 nucleotides are TGTGCCAGCGCTCCGGGACTAGCGGGTTTCCTCACCCTACGAGTC.

V usage is TRBV18 and J usage is TRBJ2-6; 9 bases map to TRBD1. Trimming removed 3 bases from V and 2 bases from J; junction bases left unmatched: 8. CDR1 and CDR2 from the germline V gene are KGHSH and LQKENI. This CDR3 spans 18 amino acids. CDR3 loop: CASSPGQGRLTGANVLTF. The CDR3 bases are TGTGCCAGCTCACCGGGACAGGGACGGTTGACTGGGGCCAACGTCCTGACTTTC. Combining the CDR3 with reference TRBV18 and TRBJ2-6 gives the whole variable domain NAGVMQNPRHLVRRRGQEARLRCSPMKGHSHVYWYRQLPEEGLKFMVYLQKENIIDESGMPKERFSAEFPKEGPSILRIQQVVRGDSAAYFCASSPGQGRLTGANVLTFGAGSRLTVL.

This clone was counted a few times. The V gene is TRBV18, the J gene TRBJ2-7, with 8 nucleotides matching TRBD1. The CDR3 consists of 14 residues. Germline loops: CDR1 KGHSH, CDR2 LQKENI. With V trimmed by 4 bases and J by 5 bases, 7 bases remained unmatched. CDR3 in amino acids: CASSLRQGTNEQYF. In DNA, the CDR3 is TGTGCCAGCTCACTAAGACAGGGGACGAACGAGCAGTACTTC.

This clone was counted only a few times. The chain is built from TRBV29-1 and TRBJ2-5, with D unclear. V gave up 1 base and J gave up 2 bases, with 11 bases separating them. CDR1 SQVTM and CDR2 ANQGSEA come from the germline V gene. This CDR3 has 14 amino acids. CDR3 sequence (DNA): TGCAGCGTTGAAGGAAGCAATAAACAAGAGACCCAGTACTTC. Translation gives CSVEGSNKQETQYF. Supplemented by reference TRBV29-1 and TRBJ2-5, the full variable domain reads SAVISQKPSRDICQRGTSLTIQCQVDSQVTMMFWYRQQPGQSLTLIATANQGSEATYESGFVIDKFPISRPNLTFSTLTVSNMSPEDSSIYLCSVEGSNKQETQYFGPGTRLLVL.

This clone was seen more than once but under ten times. This chain uses TRBV25-1 with TRBJ2-5; TRBD2 matches 8 bases. The CDR3 has 17 residues. In germline, CDR1 is MGHDK, CDR2 SYGVNS. V gave up 1 base and J gave up 1 base; unmatched junction bases: 8. CDR3: CASSEWAQTSGQETQYF. The CDR3, as DNA: TGTGCCAGCAGTGAATGGGCCCAAACTAGCGGCCAAGAGACCCAGTACTTC.

V and J are TRBV7-9 and TRBJ2-5; 7 bases are shared with TRBD2. This CDR3 comprises 16 residues. J gave up 2 bases and V 4 bases, and 10 bases lay outside the gene matches. Germline values: CDR1 SEHNR, CDR2 FQNEAQ (reference sequence). This CDR3 reads CASSSGLVVGQETQYF. In DNA form, the CDR3 reads TGTGCCAGCAGCTCCGGACTAGTAGTGGGACAAGAGACCCAGTACTTC.

This clone was seen only a few times. This rearrangement joins TRBV6-5 to TRBJ2-5, with D perhaps TRBD1 (7 bases). This CDR3 spans 14 amino acids. V lost 8 bases and J lost 7, with 20 bases in between. Germline CDR1 is MNHEY and CDR2 is SVGAGI. CDR3 region: CASSGGSGLWTQYF. Here the CDR3 DNA reads TGTGCCAGCTCAGGGGGGAGCGGCTTATGGACCCAGTACTTC.

This clone was observed a few times. The rearrangement links TRBV7-9 to TRBJ2-3; a weak D match, TRBD2 (6 bases). Trimming stripped 5 bases from V and 4 bases from J, with 13 bases between. The CDR3 sequence is 14 residues long. Germline lookup yields CDR1 SEHNR and CDR2 FQNEAQ (reference sequence). The CDR3 loop reads CASSNAGNADTQYF. CDR3 DNA sequence: TGTGCCAGCAGCAATGCGGGGAACGCAGATACGCAGTATTTT.

The rearrangement links TRBV7-8 to TRBJ2-1, with D unresolved. V lost 5 bases and J 1 base, leaving 15 bases between the germline ends. This CDR3 spans 16 amino acids. Germline V gene lookup returns CDR1 SGHVS and CDR2 FQNEAQ. The DNA for the CDR3 is TGTGCCAGCAGCCCCCGCAGGTTTATATCCTACAATGAGCAGTTCTTC. Translated, it gives CASSPRRFISYNEQFF.

This clone was counted a few times. The chain has TRBV30 and TRBJ2-5; D may be TRBD1 (6 bases). Trimming took 3 bases from V and 5 from J, leaving 13 bases between them. There are 13 residues in the CDR3. Germline CDR1 and CDR2: GTSNPN and SVGIG (reference sequence). CDR3 in amino acids: CAWSRQGRETQYF. The CDR3 DNA sequence: TGTGCCTGGAGCCGTCAGGGGCGGGAGACCCAGTACTTC. The full variable domain, with the rest looked up from reference TRBV30 and TRBJ2-5, is SQTIHQWPATLVQPVGSPLSLECTVEGTSNPNLYWYRQAAGRGLQLLFYSVGIGQISSEVPQNLSASRPQDRQFILSSKKLLLSDSGFYLCAWSRQGRETQYFGPGTRLLVL.

The sample holds a few counts of this clone. The rearrangement joins TRBV2 to TRBJ2-1; no definite D call. The CDR3 is made up of 15 amino acids. Germline assignment: CDR1 SNHLY and CDR2 FYNNEI. Between the trimmed V and J ends, which lost 6 bases and 0 bases, there was a span of 12 bases. The CDR3 reads CASRSDFPSYNEQFF. CDR3 DNA sequence: TGTGCCAGCAGGAGCGACTTCCCCTCCTACAATGAGCAGTTCTTC. The full variable domain, its missing parts supplied by reference TRBV2 and TRBJ2-1, is EPEVTQTPSHQVTQMGQEVILRCVPISNHLYFYWYRQILGQKVEFLVSFYNNEISEKSEIFDDQFSVERPDGSNFTLKIRSTKLEDSAMYFCASRSDFPSYNEQFFGPGTRLTVL.

This clone was seen only a few times. The CDR3 nucleotides read TGTGCCAGCAGCTTAAGGGACAGGGTTATTGAGCAGTTCTTC. Its protein is CASSLRDRVIEQFF. This chain joins TRBV5-6 and TRBJ2-1; 9 bases are a match to TRBD1. The germline V gene has CDR1 SGHDT and CDR2 YYEEEE. Germline trimming cut 2 bases from V and 9 bases from J; bases unmatched to any gene: 6. CDR3 length: 14 residues.

There are a few counts of this clone. This rearrangement joins TRBV5-4 to TRBJ1-1; possible D gene TRBD1, 6 bases. This CDR3 has 12 amino acids. V lost 1 base to trimming and J lost 10 bases, with 11 bases between them. From germline, CDR1 is SGHNT and CDR2 YYREEE (reference sequence). CDR3 bases: TGTGCCAGCAGCTTGCAGGGGACAAGAGCTTTCTTT. It specifies CASSLQGTRAFF.

This clone was found a few times. The V gene is TRBV9, the J gene TRBJ2-1; 10 nucleotides align to TRBD2. This CDR3 region has 14 residues. V lost 3 bases and J lost 9; bases outside the gene matches: 6. CDR1 is SGDLS and CDR2 is YYNGEE in the germline V gene. The CDR3 sequence: CASSATSGTSEQFF. In nucleotides, the CDR3 is TGTGCCAGCAGCGCCACTAGCGGGACGAGTGAGCAGTTCTTC.

This clone appeared a few times. The chain links TRBV2 to TRBJ1-5; tentative D call: TRBD1 (5 bases). Germline V gene sequence: CDR1 SNHLY, CDR2 FYNNEI. Trimming shortened V by 6 bases and J by 2 bases, and 11 bases separated the two germline ends. The CDR3 runs 14 residues. This CDR3 reads CASSRAVGNQPQHF. In DNA, the CDR3 is TGTGCCAGCAGCAGGGCGGTGGGCAATCAGCCCCAGCATTTT.

The chain is built from TRBV5-8 and TRBJ2-7; weak D call: TRBD2 (6 bases). Trimming cost V 2 bases and J 3 bases, with 15 bases left between them. Germline V gene sequence: CDR1 SGHTS, CDR2 YDEGEE. This CDR3 spans 15 amino acids. CDR3 loop: CASSFGAGSVYEQYF. The CDR3 DNA sequence: TGTGCCAGCAGCTTCGGGGCCGGGAGTGTCTACGAGCAGTACTTC.

This clone has only a few counts. The J gene is TRBJ2-1, the V gene TRBV4-2; D unclear. The ends were cut back, 0 bases at V and 0 bases at J, with 15 bases in the middle. The CDR3 is made up of 18 amino acids. Germline assignment: CDR1 LGHNA and CDR2 YNFKEQ. CDR3 sequence: CASSQEPPTLSSYNEQFF. In DNA form, the CDR3 reads TGTGCCAGCAGCCAAGAGCCCCCAACTCTGAGCTCCTACAATGAGCAGTTCTTC.

This clone appeared a few times. This chain uses TRBV7-9 with TRBJ1-5, with 7 bases that match TRBD1. The trim removed 0 bases at V and 3 bases at J, leaving 2 bases unmatched. Looked up from germline, CDR1 is SEHNR and CDR2 is FQNEAQ (reference sequence). The CDR3 consists of 15 residues. The CDR3 DNA follows: TGTGCCAGCAGCTTAGCCGGGACAGTCAATCAGCCCCAGCATTTT. This gives the protein CASSLAGTVNQPQHF.

The chain carries TRBV5-4 and TRBJ2-2; D possibly corresponds to TRBD1 (6 bases). V was cut by 2 bases and J by 6 bases, with 14 bases left in between. CDR1 and CDR2 from the germline V gene are SGHNT and YYREEE (reference sequence). CDR3 length: 15 amino acids. CDR3: CASSLPGTKAGELFF. The CDR3 DNA reads TGTGCCAGCAGCTTACCCGGGACAAAAGCCGGGGAGCTGTTTTTT.

The chain combines TRBV28 with TRBJ1-2; tentatively, D is TRBD1 (6 bases). CDR3 length: 14 residues. The germline V gene has CDR1 MDHEN and CDR2 SYDVKM. V was cut by 8 bases and J by 0 bases, with 13 bases left in between. DNA of the CDR3: TGTGCCAGCTCGGGAGGGGGAGCTAACTATGGCTACACCTTC. Its translation is CASSGGGANYGYTF.

This chain links TRBV5-6 with TRBJ2-3; D possibly corresponds to TRBD1 (5 bases). The CDR3 is 14 residues long. CDR1 and CDR2 (germline): SGHDT, YYEEEE. V was trimmed by 6 bases and J by 2 bases, leaving 13 bases between them. The CDR3 here is CASTGWGSTDTQYF. CDR3 nucleotide sequence: TGTGCCAGCACAGGGTGGGGTTCCACAGATACGCAGTATTTT.

J is TRBJ1-1 and V is TRBV29-1; TRBD1 aligns across 7 bases. V lost 4 bases and J lost 5; bases outside the gene matches: 13. Germline assignment: CDR1 SQVTM and CDR2 ANQGSEA. The CDR3 runs 15 residues. The CDR3 protein is CSVGPQGGRGTEAFF. CDR3 DNA: TGCAGCGTTGGGCCCCAGGGGGGAAGGGGGACTGAAGCTTTCTTT. The entire variable domain, with the rest obtained from reference TRBV29-1 and TRBJ1-1, is as follows: SAVISQKPSRDICQRGTSLTIQCQVDSQVTMMFWYRQQPGQSLTLIATANQGSEATYESGFVIDKFPISRPNLTFSTLTVSNMSPEDSSIYLCSVGPQGGRGTEAFFGQGTRLTVV.

The chain's CDR3 is CASSQGNQPQHF. The DNA of the CDR3 is TGTGCCAGCAGCCAGGGGAATCAGCCCCAGCATTTT. The chain couples TRBV28 to TRBJ1-5, with D perhaps TRBD1 (6 bases). Germline CDR1 MDHEN, CDR2 SYDVKM. The germline V and J ends were trimmed by 6 bases and 4 bases, with 7 bases remaining between them. There are 12 residues in the CDR3.

The chain is built from TRBV5-4 and TRBJ2-2; D is undetermined. The V and J ends lost 0 bases and 2 bases respectively, with 11 bases between them. CDR3 length: 16 amino acids. Germline V gene data show CDR1 as SGHNT and CDR2 as YYREEE (reference sequence). CDR3 protein: CASSLGHRANTGELFF. The CDR3 coding sequence is TGTGCCAGCAGCTTGGGACACCGAGCAAACACCGGGGAGCTGTTTTTT.

This chain joins TRBV6-5 and TRBJ1-1, with 8 bases fitting TRBD1. Trimming removed 4 bases from V and 4 bases from J; junction bases left unmatched: 5. Germline lookup yields CDR1 MNHEY and CDR2 SVGAGI. The CDR3 length is 14 residues. The DNA for the CDR3 is TGTGCCAGCAGTTCCCAGGGGGCTAGCACTGAAGCTTTCTTT. Amino acids: CASSSQGASTEAFF.

This clone was detected only a few times. The rearrangement uses TRBV6-5 and TRBJ1-2, with a weak D call TRBD1 (5 bases). V shed 0 bases and J shed 8 bases, with 13 bases lying between them. The CDR3 has 14 residues. From germline, CDR1 is MNHEY and CDR2 SVGAGI. CDR3 amino acids: CASSYSIGQQGYTF. The CDR3 coding sequence is TGTGCCAGCAGTTACTCTATCGGACAACAGGGCTACACCTTC.

This clone was seen a handful of times. The chain links TRBV9 to TRBJ2-1, with 8 bases that match TRBD2. Germline loops: CDR1 SGDLS, CDR2 YYNGEE. This CDR3 contains 15 residues. V lost 0 bases and J lost 5; bases outside the gene matches: 4. The CDR3 bases are TGTGCCAGCAGCGTAGGCGGGGGGACCAACAATGAGCAGTTCTTC. Encoded protein: CASSVGGGTNNEQFF.

The rearrangement links TRBV29-1 to TRBJ2-1; D is possibly TRBD1 (6 bases). Trimming removed 2 bases at V and 8 bases at J, with 10 bases between. CDR1 and CDR2 from the germline V gene are SQVTM and ANQGSEA. The CDR3 is 12 amino acids. CDR3 protein: CSVETGRYEQFF. In nucleotides, the CDR3 is TGCAGCGTTGAAACAGGGCGGTATGAGCAGTTCTTC.